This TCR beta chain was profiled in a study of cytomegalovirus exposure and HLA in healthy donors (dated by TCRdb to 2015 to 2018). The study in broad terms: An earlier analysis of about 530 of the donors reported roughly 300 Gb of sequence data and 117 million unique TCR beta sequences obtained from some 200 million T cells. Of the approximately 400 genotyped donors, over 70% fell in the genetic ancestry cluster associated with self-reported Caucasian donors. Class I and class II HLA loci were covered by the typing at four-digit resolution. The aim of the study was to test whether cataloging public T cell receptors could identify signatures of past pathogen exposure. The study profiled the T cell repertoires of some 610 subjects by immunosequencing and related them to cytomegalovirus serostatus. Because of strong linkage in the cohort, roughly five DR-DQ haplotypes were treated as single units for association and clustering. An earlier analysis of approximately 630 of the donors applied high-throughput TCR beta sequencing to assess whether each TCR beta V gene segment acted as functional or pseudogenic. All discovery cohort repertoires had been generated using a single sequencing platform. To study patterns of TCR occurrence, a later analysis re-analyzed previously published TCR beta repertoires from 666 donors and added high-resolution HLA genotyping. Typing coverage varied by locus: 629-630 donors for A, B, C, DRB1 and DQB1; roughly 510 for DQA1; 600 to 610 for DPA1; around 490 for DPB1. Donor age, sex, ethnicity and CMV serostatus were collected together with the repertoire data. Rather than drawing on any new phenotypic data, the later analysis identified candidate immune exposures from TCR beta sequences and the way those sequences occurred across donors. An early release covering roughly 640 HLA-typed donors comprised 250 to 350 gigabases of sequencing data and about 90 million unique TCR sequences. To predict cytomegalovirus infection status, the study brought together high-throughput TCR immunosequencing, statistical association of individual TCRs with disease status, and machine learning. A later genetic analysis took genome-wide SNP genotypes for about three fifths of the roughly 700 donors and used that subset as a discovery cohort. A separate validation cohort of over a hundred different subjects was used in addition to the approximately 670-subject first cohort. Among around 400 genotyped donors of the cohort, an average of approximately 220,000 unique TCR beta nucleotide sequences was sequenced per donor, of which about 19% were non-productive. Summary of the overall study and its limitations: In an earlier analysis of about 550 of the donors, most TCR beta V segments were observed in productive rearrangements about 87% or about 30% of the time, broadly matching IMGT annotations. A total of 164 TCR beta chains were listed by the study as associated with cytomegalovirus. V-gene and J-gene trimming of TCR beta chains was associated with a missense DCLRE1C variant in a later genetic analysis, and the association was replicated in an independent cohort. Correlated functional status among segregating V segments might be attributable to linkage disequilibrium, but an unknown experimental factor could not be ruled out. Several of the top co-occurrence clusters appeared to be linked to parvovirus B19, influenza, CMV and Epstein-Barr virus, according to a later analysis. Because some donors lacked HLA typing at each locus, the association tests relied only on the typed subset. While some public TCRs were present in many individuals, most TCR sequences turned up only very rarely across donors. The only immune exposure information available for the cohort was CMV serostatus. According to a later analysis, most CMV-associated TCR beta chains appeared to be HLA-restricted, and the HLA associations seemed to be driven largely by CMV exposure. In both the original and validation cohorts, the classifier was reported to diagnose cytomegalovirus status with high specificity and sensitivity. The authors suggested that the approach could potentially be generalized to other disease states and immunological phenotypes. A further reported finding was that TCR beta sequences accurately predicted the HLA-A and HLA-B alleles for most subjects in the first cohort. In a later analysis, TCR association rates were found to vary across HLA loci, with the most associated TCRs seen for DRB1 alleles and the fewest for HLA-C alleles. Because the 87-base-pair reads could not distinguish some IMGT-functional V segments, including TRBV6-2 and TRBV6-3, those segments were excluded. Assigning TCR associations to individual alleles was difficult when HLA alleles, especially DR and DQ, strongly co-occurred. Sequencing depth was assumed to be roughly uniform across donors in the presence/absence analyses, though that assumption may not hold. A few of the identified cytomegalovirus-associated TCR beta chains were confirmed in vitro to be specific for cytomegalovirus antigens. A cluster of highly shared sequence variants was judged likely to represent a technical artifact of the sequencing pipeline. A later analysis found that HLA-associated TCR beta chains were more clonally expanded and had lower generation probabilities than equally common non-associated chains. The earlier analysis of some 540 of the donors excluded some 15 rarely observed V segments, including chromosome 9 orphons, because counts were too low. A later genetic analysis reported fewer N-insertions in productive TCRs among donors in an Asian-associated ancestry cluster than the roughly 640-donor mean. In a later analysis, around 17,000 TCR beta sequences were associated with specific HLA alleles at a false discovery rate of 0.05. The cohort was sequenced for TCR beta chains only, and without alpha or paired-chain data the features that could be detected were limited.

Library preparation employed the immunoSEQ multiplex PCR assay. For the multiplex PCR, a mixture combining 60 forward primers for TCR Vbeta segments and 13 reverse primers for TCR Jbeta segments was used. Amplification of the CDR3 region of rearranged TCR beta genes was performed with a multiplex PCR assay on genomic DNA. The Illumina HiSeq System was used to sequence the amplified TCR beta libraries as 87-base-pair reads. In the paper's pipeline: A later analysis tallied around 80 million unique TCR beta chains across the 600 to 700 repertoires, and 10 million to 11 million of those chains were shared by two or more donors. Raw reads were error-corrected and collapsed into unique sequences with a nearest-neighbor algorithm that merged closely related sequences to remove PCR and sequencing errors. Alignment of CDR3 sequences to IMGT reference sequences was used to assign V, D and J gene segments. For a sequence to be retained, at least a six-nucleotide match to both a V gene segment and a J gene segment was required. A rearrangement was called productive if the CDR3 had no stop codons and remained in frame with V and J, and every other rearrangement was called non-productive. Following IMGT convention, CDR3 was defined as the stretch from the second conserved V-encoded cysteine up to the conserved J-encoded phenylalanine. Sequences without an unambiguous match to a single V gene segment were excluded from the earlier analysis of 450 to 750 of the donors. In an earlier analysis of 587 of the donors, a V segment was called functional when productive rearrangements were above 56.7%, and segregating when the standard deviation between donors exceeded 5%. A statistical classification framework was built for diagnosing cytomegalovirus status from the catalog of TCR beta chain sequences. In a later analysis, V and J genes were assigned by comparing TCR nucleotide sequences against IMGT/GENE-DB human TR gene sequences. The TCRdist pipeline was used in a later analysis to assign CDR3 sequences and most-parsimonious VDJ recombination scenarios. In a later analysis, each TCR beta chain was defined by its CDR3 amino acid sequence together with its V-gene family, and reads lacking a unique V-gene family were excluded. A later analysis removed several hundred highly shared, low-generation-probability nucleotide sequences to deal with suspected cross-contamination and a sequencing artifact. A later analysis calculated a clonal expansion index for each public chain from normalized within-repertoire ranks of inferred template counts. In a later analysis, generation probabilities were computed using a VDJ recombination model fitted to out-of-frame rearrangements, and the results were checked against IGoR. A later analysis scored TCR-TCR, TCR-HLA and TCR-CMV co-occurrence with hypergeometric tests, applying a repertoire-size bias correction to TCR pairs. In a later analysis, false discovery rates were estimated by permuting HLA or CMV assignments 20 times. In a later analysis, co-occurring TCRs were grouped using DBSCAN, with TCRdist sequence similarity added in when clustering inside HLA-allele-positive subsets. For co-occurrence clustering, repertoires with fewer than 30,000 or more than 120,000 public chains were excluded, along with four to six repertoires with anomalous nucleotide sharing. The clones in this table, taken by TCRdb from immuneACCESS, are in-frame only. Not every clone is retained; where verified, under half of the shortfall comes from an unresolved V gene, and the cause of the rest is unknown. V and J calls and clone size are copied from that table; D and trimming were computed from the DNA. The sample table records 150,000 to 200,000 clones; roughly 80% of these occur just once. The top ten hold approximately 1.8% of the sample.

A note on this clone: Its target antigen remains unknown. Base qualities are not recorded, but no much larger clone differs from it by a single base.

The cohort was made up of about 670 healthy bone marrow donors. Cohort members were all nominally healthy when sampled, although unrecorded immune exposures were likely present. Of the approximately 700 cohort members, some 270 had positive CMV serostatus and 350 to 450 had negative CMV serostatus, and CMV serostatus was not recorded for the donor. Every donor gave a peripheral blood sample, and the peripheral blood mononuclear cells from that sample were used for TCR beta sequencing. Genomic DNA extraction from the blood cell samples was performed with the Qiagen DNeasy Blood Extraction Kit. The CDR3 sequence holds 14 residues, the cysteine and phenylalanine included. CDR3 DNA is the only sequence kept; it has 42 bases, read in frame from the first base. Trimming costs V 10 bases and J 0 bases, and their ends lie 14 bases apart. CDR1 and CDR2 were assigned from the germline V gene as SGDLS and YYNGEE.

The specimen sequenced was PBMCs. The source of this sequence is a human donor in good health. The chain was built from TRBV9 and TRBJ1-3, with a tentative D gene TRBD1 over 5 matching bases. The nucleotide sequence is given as TGTGCCCCCACCGGGGGGATCTCTGGAAACACCATATATTTT. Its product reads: CAPTGGISGNTIYF.